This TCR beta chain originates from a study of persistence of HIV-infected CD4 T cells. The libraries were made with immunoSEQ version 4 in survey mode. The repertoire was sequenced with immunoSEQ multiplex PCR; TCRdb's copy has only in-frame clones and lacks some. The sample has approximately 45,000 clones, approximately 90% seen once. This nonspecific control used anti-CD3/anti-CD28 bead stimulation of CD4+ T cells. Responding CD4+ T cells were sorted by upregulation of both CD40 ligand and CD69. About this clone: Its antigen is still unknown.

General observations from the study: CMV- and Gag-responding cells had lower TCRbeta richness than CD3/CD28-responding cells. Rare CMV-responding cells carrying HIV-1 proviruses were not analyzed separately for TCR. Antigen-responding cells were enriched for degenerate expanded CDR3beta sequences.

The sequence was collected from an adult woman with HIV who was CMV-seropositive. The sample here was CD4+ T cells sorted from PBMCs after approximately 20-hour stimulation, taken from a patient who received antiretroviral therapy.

This CDR3 is CASSDKWGGAGTDTQYF. The CDR3 bases are TGTGCCAGCAGCGACAAGTGGGGGGGGGCCGGCACAGATACGCAGTATTTT. The genes are TRBV7-2 and TRBJ2-3; the D gene is possibly TRBD2 (7 bases). The ends were cut back, 5 bases at V and 1 base at J, with 19 bases in the middle. Germline assignment: CDR1 SGHTA and CDR2 FQGNSA. The CDR3 loop spans 17 amino acids.